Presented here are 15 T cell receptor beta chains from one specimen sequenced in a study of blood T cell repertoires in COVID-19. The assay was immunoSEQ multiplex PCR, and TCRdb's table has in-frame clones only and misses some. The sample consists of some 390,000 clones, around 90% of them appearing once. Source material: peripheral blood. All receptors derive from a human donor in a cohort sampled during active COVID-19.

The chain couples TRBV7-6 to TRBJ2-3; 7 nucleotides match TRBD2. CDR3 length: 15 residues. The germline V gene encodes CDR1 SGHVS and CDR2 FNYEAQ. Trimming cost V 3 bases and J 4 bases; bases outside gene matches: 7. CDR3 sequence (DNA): TGTGCCAGCAGCTTCGGGGCGGGAGTAGCAGATACGCAGTATTTT. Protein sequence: CASSFGAGVADTQYF.

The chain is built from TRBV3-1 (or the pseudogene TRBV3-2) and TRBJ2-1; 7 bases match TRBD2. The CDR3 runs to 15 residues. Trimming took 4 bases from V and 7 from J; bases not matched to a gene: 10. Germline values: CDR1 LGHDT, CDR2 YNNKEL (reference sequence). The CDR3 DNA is TGTGCCAGCAGCCTCCCTCGGGTGGGGGGGAATGAGCAGTTCTTC. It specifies CASSLPRVGGNEQFF.

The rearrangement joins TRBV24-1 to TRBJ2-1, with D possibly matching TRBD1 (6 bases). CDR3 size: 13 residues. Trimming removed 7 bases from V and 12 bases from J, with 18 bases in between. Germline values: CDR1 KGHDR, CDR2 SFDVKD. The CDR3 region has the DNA TGTGCCACCAGCCGGGTGGAGGACAGCGCGCAGTTCTTC. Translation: CATSRVEDSAQFF.

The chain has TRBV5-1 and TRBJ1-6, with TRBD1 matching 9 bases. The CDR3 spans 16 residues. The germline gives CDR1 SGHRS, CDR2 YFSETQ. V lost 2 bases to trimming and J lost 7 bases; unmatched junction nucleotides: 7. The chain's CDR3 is CASSFTGGGSNSPLHF. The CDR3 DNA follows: TGCGCCAGCAGCTTTACAGGGGGCGGTTCGAATTCACCCCTCCACTTT.

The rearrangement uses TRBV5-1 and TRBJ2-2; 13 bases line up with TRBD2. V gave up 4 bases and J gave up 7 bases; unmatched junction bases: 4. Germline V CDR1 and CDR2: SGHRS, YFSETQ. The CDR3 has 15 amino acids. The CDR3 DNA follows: TGCGCCAGCAGCGAGGGACTAGCGGGAATCGGGGAGCTGTTTTTT. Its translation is CASSEGLAGIGELFF.

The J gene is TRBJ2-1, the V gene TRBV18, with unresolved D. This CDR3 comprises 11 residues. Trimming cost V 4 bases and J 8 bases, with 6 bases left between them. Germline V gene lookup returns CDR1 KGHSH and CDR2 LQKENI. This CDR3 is CASSRSHEQFF. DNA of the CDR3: TGTGCCAGCTCACGGAGCCATGAGCAGTTCTTC.

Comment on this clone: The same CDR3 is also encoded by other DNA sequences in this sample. The CDR3: CASSLTGREQYF. CDR3 nucleotides: TGTGCCAGCAGCTTAACAGGGAGAGAGCAGTACTTC. The V gene is TRBV5-4, the J gene TRBJ2-7; the D gene is possibly TRBD1 (6 bases). V lost 2 bases, J lost 7 bases, and 10 bases lay in between. This CDR3 region has 12 residues. Germline V gene lookup returns CDR1 SGHNT and CDR2 YYREEE (reference sequence).

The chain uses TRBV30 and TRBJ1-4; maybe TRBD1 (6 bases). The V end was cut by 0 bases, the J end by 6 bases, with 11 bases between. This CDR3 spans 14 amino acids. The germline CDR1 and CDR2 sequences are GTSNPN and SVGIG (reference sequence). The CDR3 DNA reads TGTGCCTGGAGTGTGAAGGGGGATGATGAAAAACTGTTTTTT. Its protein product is CAWSVKGDDEKLFF.

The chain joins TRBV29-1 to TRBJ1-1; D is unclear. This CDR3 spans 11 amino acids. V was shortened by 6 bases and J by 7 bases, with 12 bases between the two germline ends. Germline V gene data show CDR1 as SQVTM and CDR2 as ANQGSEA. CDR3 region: CSVGSVFEAFF. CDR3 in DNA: TGCAGCGTCGGGTCGGTTTTTGAAGCTTTCTTT.

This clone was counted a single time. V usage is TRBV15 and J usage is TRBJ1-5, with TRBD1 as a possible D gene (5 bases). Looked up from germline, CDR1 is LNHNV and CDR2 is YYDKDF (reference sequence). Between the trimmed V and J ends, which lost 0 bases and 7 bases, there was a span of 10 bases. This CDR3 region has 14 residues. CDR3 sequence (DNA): TGTGCCACCAGCAGAGACAGGGTTATGCAGCCCCAGCATTTT. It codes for CATSRDRVMQPQHF.

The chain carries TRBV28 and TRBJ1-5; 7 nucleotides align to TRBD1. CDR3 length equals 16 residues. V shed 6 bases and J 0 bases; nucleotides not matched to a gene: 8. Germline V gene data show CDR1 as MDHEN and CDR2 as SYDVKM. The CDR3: CASRYTGTVSNQPQHF. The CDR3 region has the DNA TGTGCCAGCAGGTATACCGGGACAGTTAGCAATCAGCCCCAGCATTTT.

CDR3 sequence (DNA): TGTGCCAGCAGTCCGAAGCTCTACTACGAGCAGTACTTC. Its protein is CASSPKLYYEQYF. The chain employs TRBV12-3 or TRBV12-4 and TRBJ2-7; D is uncertain. CDR3 length: 13 residues. The V end lost 5 bases, the J end lost 3 bases, and 11 bases lay between the germline ends.

CDR3 sequence reads: CASSLAERGIVITDTQYF. The CDR3 region has the DNA TGCGCCAGCAGCTTGGCCGAGAGGGGGATAGTGATTACAGATACGCAGTATTTT. This chain connects TRBV5-1 to TRBJ2-3; tentatively, D is TRBD1 (6 bases). Germline V gene lookup returns CDR1 SGHRS and CDR2 YFSETQ. V was trimmed by 0 bases and J by 3 bases, leaving 20 bases between them. The CDR3 length is 18 residues.

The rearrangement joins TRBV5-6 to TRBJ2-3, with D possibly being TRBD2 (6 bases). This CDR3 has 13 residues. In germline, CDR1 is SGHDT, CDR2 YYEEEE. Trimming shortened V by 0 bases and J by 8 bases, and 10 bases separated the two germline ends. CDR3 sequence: CASSLEGLRTQYF. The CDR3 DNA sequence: TGTGCCAGCAGCTTGGAGGGACTTCGTACGCAGTATTTT.

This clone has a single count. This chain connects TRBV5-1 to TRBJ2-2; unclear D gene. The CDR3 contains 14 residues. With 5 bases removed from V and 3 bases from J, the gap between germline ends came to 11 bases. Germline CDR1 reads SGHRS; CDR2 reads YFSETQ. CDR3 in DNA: TGCGCCAGCAGATCTGGTGACTACACCGGGGAGCTGTTTTTT. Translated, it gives CASRSGDYTGELFF.